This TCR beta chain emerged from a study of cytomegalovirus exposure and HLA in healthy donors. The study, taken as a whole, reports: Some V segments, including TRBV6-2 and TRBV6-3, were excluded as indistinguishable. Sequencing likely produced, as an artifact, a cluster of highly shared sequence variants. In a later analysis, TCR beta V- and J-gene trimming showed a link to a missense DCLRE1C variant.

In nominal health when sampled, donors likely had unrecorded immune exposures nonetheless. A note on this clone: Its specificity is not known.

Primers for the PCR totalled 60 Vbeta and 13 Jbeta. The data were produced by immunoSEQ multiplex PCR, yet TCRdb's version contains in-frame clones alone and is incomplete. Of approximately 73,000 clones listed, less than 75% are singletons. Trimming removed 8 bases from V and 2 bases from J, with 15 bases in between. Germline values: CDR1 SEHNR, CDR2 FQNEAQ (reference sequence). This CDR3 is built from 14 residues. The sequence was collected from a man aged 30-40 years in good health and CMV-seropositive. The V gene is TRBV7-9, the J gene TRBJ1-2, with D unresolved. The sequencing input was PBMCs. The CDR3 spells CASEGGIANYGYTF. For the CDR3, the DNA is TGTGCCAGCGAGGGAGGGATCGCAAACTATGGCTACACCTTC.